This TCR beta chain was captured by sequencing in a study of CD8 T cells in Susac syndrome. V gave up 5 bases and J gave up 4 bases, with 8 bases separating them. Looked up from germline, CDR1 is SGHTA and CDR2 is FQGNSA. This CDR3 contains 12 residues. Reverse transcription of 0.5 to 1 ug RNA was performed with random hexamers. MiXCR, run by TCRdb on the immunoSEQ multiplex PCR reads, gives a single entry per CDR3 protein. The sample lists about 150,000 distinct CDR3 sequences; under 95% were seen once. The sample comprised CD4+ T cells from PBMCs. The receptor comes from a human donor with multiple sclerosis. V gene TRBV7-2 combines with J gene TRBJ1-1; D is ambiguous. The CDR3 loop is CASSLWSTEAFF. The CDR3 DNA follows: TGTGCCAGCAGCCTGTGGAGCACTGAAGCTTTCTTT.